These 25 T cell receptor beta chains were sequenced from one sample in a study of OX40 agonist ivuxolimab in advanced cancers. This table comes from immunoSEQ multiplex PCR, and its TCRdb copy is limited to in-frame clones, with some not included. The repertoire holds more than 55,000 clones, with about 89% as singletons. The sample here was CD4+ or CD8+ T cells sorted from blood, taken in a trial of the OX40 agonist ivuxolimab. These receptors were taken from an adult with an advanced solid tumor such as melanoma, head and neck, liver or kidney cancer.

The rearrangement uses TRBV29-1 and TRBJ2-3, with D possibly called TRBD1 or TRBD2 (6 bases each). CDR1 SQVTM and CDR2 ANQGSEA come from the germline V gene. The CDR3 length is 12 residues. The CDR3 nucleotides are TGCGCGTGGGGGGCCCGCACAGATACGCAGTATTTT. Translated: CAWGARTDTQYF.

The DNA of the CDR3 is TGTGCCAGCAGCCCCACAGCGGGAGACGGCACAGATACGCAGTATTTT. Amino acids: CASSPTAGDGTDTQYF. The chain is built from TRBV7-6 and TRBJ2-3; the match to TRBD2 covers 8 bases. The CDR3 is made up of 16 amino acids. CDR1 and CDR2 (germline): SGHVS, FNYEAQ. V shed 5 bases and J 1 base; nucleotides not matched to a gene: 8. Full variable domain (outside the CDR3, taken from reference TRBV7-6 and TRBJ2-3): GAGVSQSPRYKVTKRGQDVALRCDPISGHVSLYWYRQALGQGPEFLTYFNYEAQQDKSGLPNDRFSAERPEGSISTLTIQRTEQRDSAMYRCASSPTAGDGTDTQYFGPGTRLTVL.

The chain uses TRBV19 and TRBJ1-2; 7 nucleotides align to TRBD1. Germline CDR1 is LNHDA and CDR2 is SQIVND (reference sequence). After removal of 3 bases from V and 4 bases from J, the junction contained 5 bases not matched to a gene. CDR3 length: 14 residues. The CDR3 DNA reads as TGTGCCAGTAGTATGGGGGGACAGTTCTATGGCTACACCTTC. Its translation is CASSMGGQFYGYTF.

V is TRBV2 and J is TRBJ2-7; no reliable D call. The CDR3 totals 15 residues. Deletions cut 2 bases from V and 3 bases from J, with 14 bases between. The germline V gene encodes CDR1 SNHLY and CDR2 FYNNEI. The CDR3 DNA reads TGTGCCAGCAGTGAATTTTCTGATAAGAGCTACGAGCAGTACTTC. This gives the protein CASSEFSDKSYEQYF.

The chain uses TRBV19 and TRBJ2-3, with a weak D call TRBD2 (6 bases). Deletions cut 1 base from V and 6 bases from J, with 8 bases between. The germline V gene has CDR1 LNHDA and CDR2 SQIVND (reference sequence). This CDR3 is 13 amino acids long. CDR3 coding DNA: TGTGCCAGTAGTATAGTAGGGAGGGATACGCAGTATTTT. Its translation: CASSIVGRDTQYF.

The V and J genes are TRBV9 and TRBJ1-1; maybe TRBD1 (6 bases). The CDR3 consists of 16 residues. CDR1 and CDR2 from the germline V gene are SGDLS and YYNGEE. V lost 4 bases and J 1 base, leaving 17 bases between the germline ends. The CDR3 DNA sequence: TGTGCCAGCAGCCCGAGGGGGGGATTCGAGAACACTGAAGCTTTCTTT. It yields the protein CASSPRGGFENTEAFF.

The table lists this clone with a few counts. The gene calls are TRBV5-1 and TRBJ2-2; D unclear. V dropped 0 bases and J dropped 0 bases, with 9 bases sitting between them. The CDR3 spans 16 residues. CDR1 is SGHRS, CDR2 YFSETQ, per germline. This chain's CDR3 is CASSLASFSNTGELFF. CDR3 DNA sequence: TGCGCCAGCAGCTTGGCGAGTTTTTCGAACACCGGGGAGCTGTTTTTT.

The gene calls are TRBV7-8 and TRBJ2-5, with D hard to call. The V end lost 3 bases, the J end lost 1 base, and 12 bases lay between the germline ends. CDR3 length: 15 amino acids. Germline CDR1 is SGHVS and CDR2 is FQNEAQ. CDR3 nucleotide sequence: TGTGCCAGCAGCTTTTGGTCCAGCGCCCAAGAGACCCAGTACTTC. This sequence encodes CASSFWSSAQETQYF.

The chain links TRBV15 to TRBJ1-2; 9 nucleotides agree with TRBD1. Germline V CDR1 and CDR2: LNHNV, YYDKDF (reference sequence). The CDR3 extends over 16 amino acids. V lost 3 bases and J lost 5; bases outside the gene matches: 10. CDR3 in amino acids: CATSSDSGQGRYGYTF. The CDR3 coding sequence is TGTGCCACCAGCAGCGACTCGGGACAGGGAAGATATGGCTACACCTTC.

Details on this clone: This same CDR3 is encoded by further DNA sequences in the sample. This sequence joins TRBV20-1 and TRBJ1-1; D gene unclear. V was shortened by 0 bases and J by 11 bases, with 10 bases between the two germline ends. The germline V gene encodes CDR1 DFQATT and CDR2 SNEGSKA (reference sequence). The CDR3 is 11 amino acids. CDR3 in amino acids: CSARDRAEAFF. The CDR3 DNA reads as TGCAGTGCTAGAGATCGGGCGGAGGCTTTCTTT.

The V call is TRBV6-6, the J call TRBJ2-5; D is undetermined. Germline CDR1 and CDR2: MNHNY and SVGAGI (reference sequence). Trimming stripped 4 bases from V and 2 bases from J, with 8 bases between. The CDR3 is made up of 13 amino acids. The CDR3 loop is CASSLGRQETQYF. For the CDR3, the DNA is TGTGCCAGCAGTTTGGGCAGACAAGAGACCCAGTACTTC.

The chain combines TRBV6-5 with TRBJ2-7, with TRBD1 matching over 7 bases. There are 14 residues in the CDR3. Germline lookup yields CDR1 MNHEY and CDR2 SVGAGI. With V trimmed by 4 bases and J by 7 bases, 10 bases remained unmatched. CDR3 region: CASSSPGQPLEQYF. The CDR3 DNA reads as TGTGCCAGCAGTTCTCCGGGACAGCCGCTTGAGCAGTACTTC.

V and J are TRBV2 and TRBJ2-7; no clear D gene. Per the germline V gene, CDR1 is SNHLY and CDR2 is FYNNEI. The CDR3 is 16 amino acids. With 3 bases removed from V and 0 bases from J, the gap between germline ends came to 15 bases. This CDR3 is CASSDSSERPSYEQYF. The CDR3 coding sequence is TGTGCCAGCAGTGATTCCTCCGAAAGACCCTCCTACGAGCAGTACTTC.

This chain links TRBV7-9 with TRBJ2-1, with 7 bases aligning to TRBD2. CDR1 is SEHNR and CDR2 is FQNEAQ in the germline V gene (reference sequence). The CDR3 length is 16 residues. The ends lost 5 bases at V and 8 bases at J; junction bases unmatched: 15. The CDR3, as DNA: TGTGCCAGCAGCCTCGGAGGGGCGGGAGCATACGATGAGCAGTTCTTC. It yields the protein CASSLGGAGAYDEQFF.

The rearrangement links TRBV5-1 to TRBJ2-5; 8 nucleotides line up with TRBD1. This CDR3 has 16 residues. The germline V gene encodes CDR1 SGHRS and CDR2 YFSETQ. V trimming: 3 bases; J trimming: 5 bases; junction bases outside the gene matches: 12. This chain's CDR3 is CASSSEGQGARETQYF. The CDR3 DNA reads as TGCGCCAGCAGCTCAGAGGGGCAGGGGGCGAGGGAGACCCAGTACTTC.

The chain couples TRBV19 to TRBJ1-1; D may be TRBD1 (6 bases). Germline V gene lookup returns CDR1 LNHDA and CDR2 SQIVND (reference sequence). V lost 3 bases and J 6 bases, leaving 8 bases between the germline ends. The CDR3 extends over 12 amino acids. The CDR3 region is CASSIGQPEAFF. The CDR3 region has the DNA TGTGCCAGTAGTATCGGACAGCCTGAAGCTTTCTTT.

The genes are TRBV4-3 and TRBJ1-6, with D possibly matching TRBD1 (6 bases). The ends were cut back, 0 bases at V and 9 bases at J, with 12 bases in the middle. The CDR3 covers 15 residues. Germline values: CDR1 LGHNA, CDR2 YSLEER. The chain's CDR3 is CASSQDFRGGSPLHF. The CDR3, as DNA: TGCGCCAGCAGCCAAGATTTCAGGGGAGGTTCACCCCTCCACTTT.

The chain carries TRBV30 and TRBJ2-7; 7 nucleotides line up with TRBD1. CDR1 and CDR2 (germline): GTSNPN, SVGIG (reference sequence). The V segment lost 4 bases and the J segment 2 bases; nucleotides outside the gene matches: 5. This CDR3 contains 13 residues. CDR3 sequence (DNA): TGTGCCTGGACAACAGGGGATACCTACGAGCAGTACTTC. Protein: CAWTTGDTYEQYF. Filled out from reference TRBV30 and TRBJ2-7, the complete variable domain reads SQTIHQWPATLVQPVGSPLSLECTVEGTSNPNLYWYRQAAGRGLQLLFYSVGIGQISSEVPQNLSASRPQDRQFILSSKKLLLSDSGFYLCAWTTGDTYEQYFGPGTRLTVT.

This clone was counted only a few times. V usage is TRBV18 and J usage is TRBJ1-2; D is perhaps TRBD1 (5 bases). V was clipped by 1 base and J by 3 bases, with 12 bases between them. Germline loops: CDR1 KGHSH, CDR2 LQKENI. CDR3 length: 15 amino acids. In DNA form, the CDR3 reads TGTGCCAGCTCACCACGAAGACAGCCCGACTATGGCTACACCTTC. Its protein product is CASSPRRQPDYGYTF.

The chain combines TRBV13 with TRBJ2-2; D remains unclear. The CDR3 has 17 residues. CDR1 PRHDT and CDR2 FYEKMQ come from the germline V gene (reference sequence). Trimming stripped 2 bases from V and 5 bases from J, with 18 bases between. The chain's CDR3 is CASSLSPRTVVTGELFF. The CDR3 DNA sequence: TGTGCCAGCAGCTTATCCCCAAGAACCGTAGTAACCGGGGAGCTGTTTTTT.

The V call is TRBV6-6, the J call TRBJ1-5; a possible D gene is TRBD1 (5 bases). Trimming took off 4 bases at V and 11 bases at J, with 15 bases between the two ends. Per germline, CDR1 MNHNY and CDR2 SVGAGI (reference sequence). The CDR3 loop spans 13 amino acids. The CDR3 DNA is TGTGCCAGCAGTTCGGGACGACAAGAGGCCCAGCATTTT. Translation gives CASSSGRQEAQHF.

The chain carries TRBV18 and TRBJ2-2; a weak D match, TRBD1 (6 bases). The germline V and J ends were trimmed by 2 bases and 0 bases, with 16 bases remaining between them. CDR1 is KGHSH and CDR2 is LQKENI in the germline V gene. This CDR3 region has 18 residues. CDR3 loop: CASSPVGQRLANTGELFF. The CDR3 nucleotides read TGTGCCAGCTCACCAGTAGGACAGCGATTAGCGAACACCGGGGAGCTGTTTTTT.

This chain uses TRBV18 with TRBJ1-5; D call uncertain. The ends were cut back, 5 bases at V and 0 bases at J, with 14 bases in the middle. CDR1 is KGHSH, CDR2 LQKENI, per germline. The CDR3 totals 16 residues. Here the CDR3 reads CASSFGGRASNQPQHF. CDR3 sequence (DNA): TGTGCCAGCTCATTCGGAGGTCGCGCTAGCAATCAGCCCCAGCATTTT.

The gene calls are TRBV7-9 and TRBJ1-5, with unresolved D. Germline V CDR1 and CDR2: SEHNR, FQNEAQ (reference sequence). CDR3 size: 15 residues. V was trimmed by 1 base and J by 5 bases, leaving 12 bases between them. CDR3 DNA: TGTGCCAGCAGCTTAGGGAGGTCGGACGATCAGCCCCAGCATTTT. Protein: CASSLGRSDDQPQHF.

This rearrangement joins TRBV19 to TRBJ2-3; 14 positions match TRBD2. The CDR3 extends over 18 amino acids. J was trimmed by 6 bases and V by 5 bases; bases with no gene match: 13. The germline V gene has CDR1 LNHDA and CDR2 SQIVND (reference sequence). The CDR3 DNA is TGTGCCAGTAGTGCACAGACTAGCGGGGGGGCTAAAGCGGATACGCAGTATTTT. This sequence encodes CASSAQTSGGAKADTQYF.